The entry below gives a single TCR beta chain sequence along with its context. The antigen remains undetermined. The data are from a study of T cell responses to AZD1222 COVID-19 vaccine. General observations from the study: CD4 TCRs linked to vaccination spanned spike, dominating at 160-218 and 743-854. Spike-specific TCR breadth rose after two AZD1222 doses, and depth rose as well. Only five or six individuals given AZD1222 were seropositive at baseline.

Sequenced by immunoSEQ multiplex PCR; TCRdb stores in-frame clones only, minus some. This sample has some 100,000 clones, with roughly 92% found just once. The CDR3 totals 15 residues. The ends lost 6 bases at V and 1 base at J; junction bases unmatched: 5. The V gene's germline CDR1 is LNHDA and CDR2 SQIVND (reference sequence). Combined were second doses at about 4 or about 12 weeks. The receptor was isolated from an adult who received the AZD1222 COVID-19 vaccine. The source was peripheral blood, collected 28 days after the second AZD1222 dose. The rearrangement uses TRBV19 and TRBJ1-5, with TRBD1 matching over 8 bases. CDR3 amino acids: CASSQGQVSNQPQHF. CDR3 DNA: TGTGCCAGTAGCCAGGGACAGGTCAGCAATCAGCCCCAGCATTTT.